What follows are 13 T cell receptor beta chains derived from one specimen sequenced in a study of blood T cell repertoires in COVID-19 (dated by TCRdb to about 2020). The receptor library was made with the immunoSEQ multiplex PCR assay. The table was pulled from immuneACCESS by TCRdb, which kept in-frame rearrangements only. Such tables lose some clones; where checked, under half of the loss comes from unresolved V genes, and the rest has no known cause. This sample comprises 110,000 or so clones, around 89% of them detected only once. The ten biggest clones cover 15% to 20% of the sample. Sequencing was performed on peripheral blood. The receptors come from a human donor with acute or convalescent COVID-19. The donor label of this sample is uncertain.

The J gene is TRBJ1-1, the V gene TRBV7-8; 8 nucleotides match TRBD1. Germline V lookup: CDR1 SGHVS, CDR2 FQNEAQ. Trimming took 4 bases from V and 2 from J; bases not matched to a gene: 6. The CDR3 loop spans 15 amino acids. DNA of the CDR3: TGTGCCAGCAGCTATCGGGACAGGATTAACACTGAAGCTTTCTTT. This gives the protein CASSYRDRINTEAFF.

The chain joins TRBV15 to TRBJ1-5; no clear D. The CDR3 sequence is 15 residues long. CDR1 LNHNV and CDR2 YYDKDF come from the germline V gene (reference sequence). V gave up 5 bases and J gave up 3 bases, with 14 bases separating them. The CDR3 is CATSLGLEDNQPQHF. In DNA form, the CDR3 reads TGTGCCACCAGCCTCGGACTGGAGGACAATCAGCCCCAGCATTTT.

The rearrangement joins TRBV18 to TRBJ1-2; 8 positions agree with TRBD1. The CDR3 has 15 amino acids. V shed 0 bases and J 6 bases; nucleotides not matched to a gene: 6. Germline CDR1 reads KGHSH; CDR2 reads LQKENI. The CDR3 DNA follows: TGTGCCAGCTCACCACCGGTAGGACAGGGCAATGGCTACACCTTC. Its protein is CASSPPVGQGNGYTF.

V is TRBV27 and J is TRBJ1-2; 9 bases fit TRBD1. The CDR3 runs to 15 residues. Trimming took 6 bases from V and 7 from J; bases not matched to a gene: 12. Looked up from germline, CDR1 is MNHEY and CDR2 is SMNVEV (reference sequence). CDR3 nucleotides: TGTGCCAGCAGGCTAAAGGGACAGGGTATCGGTGGCTACACCTTC. This encodes CASRLKGQGIGGYTF.

V usage is TRBV10-3 and J usage is TRBJ2-1; 10 nucleotides line up with TRBD2. The germline CDR1 and CDR2 sequences are ENHRY and SYGVKD. The junction had 4 bases not matched to a gene; V was cut back by 7 bases and J by 7 bases. CDR3 length: 13 amino acids. CDR3 sequence (DNA): TGTGCCATCACTAGCGGGAGTGGAAATGAGCAGTTCTTC. Translated: CAITSGSGNEQFF.

The V and J genes are TRBV7-9 and TRBJ1-2, with 11 bases identical to TRBD1. V trimming: 6 bases; J trimming: 7 bases; junction bases outside the gene matches: 13. CDR1 SEHNR and CDR2 FQNEAQ come from the germline V gene (reference sequence). CDR3 length: 16 amino acids. CDR3 sequence reads: CASRMTRTGTGGGYTF. The CDR3 DNA follows: TGTGCCAGCAGGATGACCCGAACAGGGACAGGGGGTGGCTACACCTTC.

This clone was seen only once. V gene TRBV15 combines with J gene TRBJ2-1, with TRBD2 identical over 10 bases. The CDR3 has 15 residues. V was pared by 5 bases and J by 10 bases, with 11 bases of the junction left unmatched. Germline V CDR1 and CDR2: LNHNV, YYDKDF (reference sequence). The CDR3, as DNA: TGTGCCACCAGCTTACTCCTAGCGGGAGCCGAAGAGCAGTTCTTC. Protein sequence: CATSLLLAGAEEQFF. Full variable domain (rest looked up from reference TRBV15 and TRBJ2-1): DAMVIQNPRYQVTQFGKPVTLSCSQTLNHNVMYWYQQKSSQAPKLLFHYYDKDFNNEADTPDNFQSRRPNTSFCFLDIRSPGLGDTAMYLCATSLLLAGAEEQFFGPGTRLTVL.

The genes are TRBV5-5 and TRBJ2-1, with D unclear. V dropped 0 bases and J dropped 3 bases, with 13 bases sitting between them. The CDR3 contains 16 residues. Germline loops: CDR1 SGHKS, CDR2 YYEKEE (reference sequence). The CDR3 DNA sequence: TGTGCCAGCAGCTTGGGCGCCCATAGAGACTACAATGAGCAGTTCTTC. Translation: CASSLGAHRDYNEQFF.

The CDR3 protein is CASTLDSSYEQYF. In nucleotides, the CDR3 is TGTGCCAGCACGCTAGACAGTTCCTACGAGCAGTACTTC. The chain carries TRBV13 and TRBJ2-7; TRBD1 is a possible D gene (5 bases). The germline CDR1 and CDR2 sequences are PRHDT and FYEKMQ (reference sequence). V dropped 7 bases and J dropped 1 base, with 11 bases sitting between them. The CDR3 runs 13 residues. Filled out from reference TRBV13 and TRBJ2-7, the complete variable domain reads AAGVIQSPRHLIKEKRETATLKCYPIPRHDTVYWYQQGPGQDPQFLISFYEKMQSDKGSIPDRFSAQQFSDYHSELNMSSLELGDSALYFCASTLDSSYEQYFGPGTRLTVT.

This clone was found once. This chain uses TRBV6-5 with TRBJ1-2; possibly TRBD1 for D (6 bases). Trimming removed 3 bases at V and 6 bases at J, with 17 bases between. The CDR3 loop spans 15 amino acids. Germline assignment: CDR1 MNHEY and CDR2 SVGAGI. The CDR3 sequence is CASSYSFTTGNGYTF. The CDR3 DNA is TGTGCCAGCAGTTATTCGTTCACGACAGGAAATGGCTACACCTTC.

The chain joins TRBV30 to TRBJ1-4; 8 bases are a match to TRBD1. The V gene's germline CDR1 is GTSNPN and CDR2 SVGIG (reference sequence). V shed 5 bases and J 8 bases; nucleotides not matched to a gene: 4. This CDR3 has 12 residues. The CDR3 DNA reads as TGTGCCTGGTCACAGGGGGGAGAAAAACTGTTTTTT. It yields the protein CAWSQGGEKLFF.

The chain links TRBV6-4 to TRBJ2-1, with D possibly matching TRBD1 (6 bases). V shed 2 bases and J shed 7 bases, with 15 bases lying between them. This CDR3 is built from 15 residues. Looked up from germline, CDR1 is MRHNA and CDR2 is SNTAGT. The DNA for the CDR3 is TGTGCCAGCAGTGACGGGGCACAGGGTTTAAATGAGCAGTTCTTC. Translation gives CASSDGAQGLNEQFF.

The V and J genes are TRBV5-3 and TRBJ1-2; 11 bases match TRBD1. TRBV5-3 is known as an ORF, though its function is uncertain. This CDR3 contains 13 residues. The trim removed 4 bases at V and 8 bases at J, leaving 4 bases unmatched. CDR3 in amino acids: CARSKGQGEGYTF. CDR3 nucleotides: TGTGCCAGAAGCAAGGGACAGGGGGAGGGCTACACCTTC.